These 26 T cell receptor beta chains were all obtained from the same sample, sequenced in a study of T cells in Graves' hyperthyroidism and ophthalmopathy. The source material, RNA transcripts, was used to amplify TCR beta CDR3 regions. Initially, a first-round RT-PCR of the TCR CDR3 employed the HTBI primer set. Via MiXCR, TCRdb re-called the multiplex PCR reads, giving one row per CDR3 protein. The data show 400,000 to 600,000 distinct CDR3 sequences, about 16% seen once. Sequences were obtained from blood. These receptors were obtained from a woman aged 30 to 39 with Graves' ophthalmopathy.

This clonotype was seen repeatedly, ten times or more. The J gene is TRBJ1-1, the V gene TRBV7-2; the D gene is possibly TRBD1 (5 bases). The V gene's germline CDR1 is SGHTA and CDR2 FQGNSA. V shed 4 bases and J shed 1 base, with 16 bases lying between them. The length of the CDR3 is 16 residues. The CDR3, as DNA: TGTGCCAGCAGCTCCTGGGGCGGGAGGAGGAACACTGAAGCTTTCTTT. This encodes CASSSWGGRRNTEAFF.

This clonotype was counted a few times. The V call is TRBV11-2, the J call TRBJ2-1; perhaps D is TRBD1 or TRBD2 (5 bases each). The CDR3 totals 15 residues. Germline loops: CDR1 SGHAT, CDR2 FQNNGV. V lost 6 bases and J 5 bases, leaving 17 bases between the germline ends. In DNA, the CDR3 is TGTGCCAGCAGTTTTGCAACGGGACCCGACAATGAGCAGTTCTTC. Amino acid sequence: CASSFATGPDNEQFF. Using reference TRBV11-2 and TRBJ2-1 for the parts outside the CDR3, the full variable domain is EAGVAQSPRYKIIEKRQSVAFWCNPISGHATLYWYQQILGQGPKLLIQFQNNGVVDDSQLPKDRFSAERLKGVDSTLKIQPAKLEDSAVYLCASSFATGPDNEQFFGPGTRLTVL.

This clonotype showed up just a few times. The chain couples TRBV5-1 to TRBJ2-5; TRBD2 agrees at 8 bases. V lost 0 bases to trimming and J lost 1 base; unmatched junction nucleotides: 8. The CDR3 totals 17 residues. Germline values: CDR1 SGHRS, CDR2 YFSETQ. The DNA for the CDR3 is TGCGCCAGCAGCTTGGGGGTTAGCGGGGTCGGCCAAGAGACCCAGTACTTC. The encoded protein is CASSLGVSGVGQETQYF.

This clonotype was seen repeatedly, ten times or more. CDR3: CASSPSGDEQFF. In DNA, the CDR3 is TGTGCCAGCTCTCCCTCGGGCGATGAGCAGTTCTTC. The V and J genes are TRBV18 and TRBJ2-1; D is unresolved. The ends were cut back, 6 bases at V and 8 bases at J, with 11 bases in the middle. The CDR3 has 12 residues. The germline V gene has CDR1 KGHSH and CDR2 LQKENI.

The chain joins TRBV28 to TRBJ1-5; tentative D call: TRBD1 (6 bases). Trimming shortened V by 2 bases and J by 3 bases, and 11 bases separated the two germline ends. The germline CDR1 and CDR2 sequences are MDHEN and SYDVKM. The CDR3 covers 15 residues. As DNA, the CDR3 is TGTGCCAGCAGTTTAATCAGGACAGACAATCAGCCCCAGCATTTT. Its protein product is CASSLIRTDNQPQHF.

This clonotype was counted many times. The chain has TRBV12-3 or TRBV12-4 and TRBJ2-3; tentative D call: TRBD2 (6 bases). The V and J ends lost 11 bases and 9 bases respectively, with 18 bases between them. The CDR3 consists of 12 residues. CDR3 residues: CAVRTGSGTQYF. The CDR3 nucleotides read TGTGCCGTACGGACCGGGAGCGGAACGCAGTATTTT.

This clonotype appeared once. One end of the junction does not line up with germline, which may come from a read error. The chain joins TRBV24-1 to TRBJ2-5, with a possible D match to TRBD1 (5 bases). The CDR3 runs to 14 residues. Germline CDR1 is KGHDR and CDR2 is SFDVKD. CDR3 sequence (DNA): TGTGCCACCAGTGATTGGACACCTCAAGGGACCCAGTACTTC. This encodes CATSDWTPQGTQYF.

CDR3 DNA: TGTGCCAGCAGCTTAACCTTCAAGGGCGAGCAGTACTTC. Amino acid sequence: CASSLTFKGEQYF. This rearrangement joins TRBV7-6 to TRBJ2-7, with unresolved D. V lost 2 bases and J 6 bases, leaving 11 bases between the germline ends. Germline assignment: CDR1 SGHVS and CDR2 FNYEAQ. CDR3 length equals 13 residues.

In its sample, this clonotype was seen many times. This rearrangement joins TRBV6-2 or TRBV6-3 to TRBJ2-7; D is perhaps TRBD2 (5 bases). The CDR3 runs 14 residues. The germline V gene has CDR1 MNHEY and CDR2 SVGEGT. The ends were cut back, 3 bases at V and 6 bases at J, with 15 bases in the middle. This CDR3 reads CASSYEGTGGEQYF. CDR3 nucleotides: TGTGCCAGCAGTTATGAGGGTACGGGTGGCGAGCAGTACTTC.

This clonotype occurred many times. This chain joins TRBV2 and TRBJ2-7; D is perhaps TRBD2 (5 bases). Trimming took off 9 bases at V and 4 bases at J, with 19 bases between the two ends. The CDR3 sequence is 14 residues long. Germline V gene lookup returns CDR1 SNHLY and CDR2 FYNNEI. The CDR3 protein is CASTSGPSGYEQYF. CDR3 DNA: TGTGCCAGTACCTCCGGGCCTTCGGGGTACGAGCAGTACTTC. The complete variable domain, with remaining parts taken from reference TRBV2 and TRBJ2-7, reads EPEVTQTPSHQVTQMGQEVILRCVPISNHLYFYWYRQILGQKVEFLVSFYNNEISEKSEIFDDQFSVERPDGSNFTLKIRSTKLEDSAMYFCASTSGPSGYEQYFGPGTRLTVT.

V usage is TRBV4-1 and J usage is TRBJ2-3; tentative D call: TRBD1 (6 bases). Germline V gene sequence: CDR1 MGHRA, CDR2 YSYEKL. The CDR3 length is 13 residues. V lost 0 bases to trimming and J lost 7 bases, with 8 bases between them. CDR3 in DNA: TGCGCCAGCAGCCAAGATAGGGGGAATACGCAGTATTTT. Translating it yields CASSQDRGNTQYF.

This clonotype came up many times. The chain carries TRBV28 and TRBJ1-2; possible D gene TRBD1, 5 bases. Germline CDR1 MDHEN, CDR2 SYDVKM. The CDR3 loop spans 13 amino acids. V was trimmed by 6 bases and J by 2 bases, leaving 10 bases between them. The CDR3 loop reads CASSFGTNYGYTF. For the CDR3, the DNA is TGTGCCAGCAGCTTTGGGACCAACTATGGCTACACCTTC.

This clonotype was counted between two and nine times. CDR3 amino acids: CASSLGDRNHQPQHF. The CDR3, as DNA: TGTGCCAGCAGTTTGGGGGACAGGAACCATCAGCCCCAGCATTTT. The chain recombines TRBV12-3 or TRBV12-4 with TRBJ1-5, with 8 bases that match TRBD1. The CDR3 is 15 residues long. Trimming removed 3 bases from V and 5 bases from J; junction bases left unmatched: 6.

The chain joins TRBV20-1 to TRBJ2-5; D is possibly TRBD2 (6 bases). The CDR3 runs to 16 residues. Trimming removed 0 bases from V and 4 bases from J, with 18 bases in between. The germline V gene has CDR1 DFQATT and CDR2 SNEGSKA (reference sequence). The CDR3 is CSARELGSPVIETQYF. The DNA for the CDR3 is TGCAGTGCTAGAGAACTCGGGAGCCCCGTAATAGAGACCCAGTACTTC.

At least ten counts were recorded for this clonotype. V and J are TRBV7-9 and TRBJ1-1; D may be TRBD1 (6 bases). The germline V gene encodes CDR1 SEHNR and CDR2 FQNEAQ (reference sequence). V lost 2 bases to trimming and J lost 1 base, with 11 bases between them. The CDR3 runs to 15 residues. The CDR3 spells CASSLIGTPNTEAFF. The CDR3 bases are TGTGCCAGCAGCTTAATTGGGACACCGAACACTGAAGCTTTCTTT.

The chain is built from TRBV6-1 and TRBJ2-2; 8 nucleotides match TRBD2. The CDR3 is 14 residues long. Germline values: CDR1 MNHNS, CDR2 SASEGT. Trimming removed 7 bases from V and 7 bases from J; junction bases left unmatched: 8. For the CDR3, the DNA is TGTGCCAGCACATGGAGCGGGAGCCACGGGGAGCTGTTTTTT. Protein sequence: CASTWSGSHGELFF.

As for this clonotype: At one end, the junction sequence differs from germline, possibly due to a read error. This chain uses TRBV5-5 with TRBJ2-3, with D possibly being TRBD2 (6 bases). Germline lookup yields CDR1 SGHKS and CDR2 YYEKEE (reference sequence). The CDR3 is made up of 16 amino acids. This chain's CDR3 is CASKEGVGGSSDTQYF. In nucleotides, the CDR3 is TGTGCCAGCAAAGAGGGAGTCGGAGGGTCGTCAGATACGCAATATTTT.

In its sample, this clonotype was seen many times. J is TRBJ2-7 and V is TRBV5-1, with 11 bases that match TRBD1. CDR3 length equals 14 residues. Germline trimming cut 2 bases from V and 3 bases from J; bases unmatched to any gene: 1. Germline V gene data show CDR1 as SGHRS and CDR2 as YFSETQ. The CDR3 protein is CASSFGTGGYEQYF. The CDR3 DNA reads as TGCGCCAGCAGCTTCGGGACAGGGGGCTACGAGCAGTACTTC.

This clonotype was observed at least ten times. V is TRBV2 and J is TRBJ2-7, with D possibly TRBD2 on 6 matching bases. The V end was cut by 1 base, the J end by 4 bases, with 11 bases between. The germline V gene encodes CDR1 SNHLY and CDR2 FYNNEI. This CDR3 region has 14 residues. The CDR3 is CASSEDVGRYEQYF. CDR3 DNA sequence: TGTGCCAGCAGTGAAGATGTCGGGAGATACGAGCAGTACTTC. Full variable domain (remainder filled in from reference TRBV2 and TRBJ2-7): EPEVTQTPSHQVTQMGQEVILRCVPISNHLYFYWYRQILGQKVEFLVSFYNNEISEKSEIFDDQFSVERPDGSNFTLKIRSTKLEDSAMYFCASSEDVGRYEQYFGPGTRLTVT.

To note about this clonotype: The junction shows a germline mismatch at one end, possibly a read error. CDR3 residues: CPSSLLAGEETQYF. For the CDR3, the DNA is TGTCCCAGCAGCTTACTAGCGGGGGAAGAGACCCAGTACTTC. This chain joins TRBV13 and TRBJ2-5; 11 bases line up with TRBD2. The CDR3 totals 14 residues. The germline CDR1 and CDR2 sequences are PRHDT and FYEKMQ (reference sequence).

A note on this clonotype: A read error may explain this, as a much larger clone is one base away. The rearrangement joins TRBV6-9 to TRBJ1-1; TRBD1 is a possible D gene (6 bases). The CDR3 is 14 residues long. From germline, CDR1 is MNHGY and CDR2 SVAAGI. CDR3 sequence: CASSSQGRNTEACF. CDR3 DNA sequence: TGTGCCAGCAGTTCACAGGGCAGGAACACTGAAGCTTGCTTT.

The table lists this clonotype with a few counts. This chain connects TRBV7-9 to TRBJ2-7; 7 nucleotides agree with TRBD1. CDR1 is SEHNR, CDR2 FQNEAQ, per germline (reference sequence). The CDR3 runs 13 residues. V lost 3 bases, J lost 4 bases, and 3 bases stayed unmatched. The CDR3 nucleotides read TGTGCCAGCAGCTTTTCGGGACAGTACGAGCAGTACTTC. It codes for CASSFSGQYEQYF.

J is TRBJ2-7 and V is TRBV28, with 10 bases identical to TRBD1. The CDR3 spans 16 residues. V was pared by 4 bases and J by 0 bases, with 6 bases of the junction left unmatched. Germline values: CDR1 MDHEN, CDR2 SYDVKM. This CDR3 is CASSSLGDRGSYEQYF. DNA of the CDR3: TGTGCCAGCAGTTCTCTTGGGGACAGGGGCTCCTACGAGCAGTACTTC. The full variable domain, rest sourced from reference TRBV28 and TRBJ2-7, is DVKVTQSSRYLVKRTGEKVFLECVQDMDHENMFWYRQDPGLGLRLIYFSYDVKMKEKGDIPEGYSVSREKKERFSLILESASTNQTSMYLCASSSLGDRGSYEQYFGPGTRLTVT.

There are many counts of this clonotype. The chain couples TRBV4-2 to TRBJ2-7; TRBD1 might be the D (7 bases). The V end was cut by 1 base, the J end by 3 bases, with 16 bases between. The CDR3 loop spans 16 amino acids. CDR1 is LGHNA, CDR2 YNFKEQ, per germline. For the CDR3, the DNA is TGTGCCAGCAGCCAAGGACAGGGAGGCAAGAGCTACGAGCAGTACTTC. Its translation is CASSQGQGGKSYEQYF.

This clonotype has a count of ten or more. This rearrangement joins TRBV28 to TRBJ2-7; possible D gene TRBD1, 5 bases. The CDR3 contains 12 residues. Trimming removed 8 bases at V and 5 bases at J, with 13 bases between. Germline lookup yields CDR1 MDHEN and CDR2 SYDVKM. CDR3 sequence reads: CASGQGNDEQYF. The CDR3 coding sequence is TGTGCCAGCGGGCAGGGTAACGACGAGCAGTACTTC.

This clonotype appeared a few times. The chain couples TRBV6-2 or TRBV6-3 to TRBJ1-5; D uncertain. Trimming stripped 3 bases from V and 9 bases from J, with 18 bases between. Germline V gene lookup returns CDR1 MNHEY and CDR2 SVGEGT. The CDR3 is 15 amino acids. CDR3: CASSYSNSWTSPQHF. The CDR3 DNA sequence: TGTGCCAGCAGTTATTCCAATTCTTGGACCTCGCCCCAGCATTTT.